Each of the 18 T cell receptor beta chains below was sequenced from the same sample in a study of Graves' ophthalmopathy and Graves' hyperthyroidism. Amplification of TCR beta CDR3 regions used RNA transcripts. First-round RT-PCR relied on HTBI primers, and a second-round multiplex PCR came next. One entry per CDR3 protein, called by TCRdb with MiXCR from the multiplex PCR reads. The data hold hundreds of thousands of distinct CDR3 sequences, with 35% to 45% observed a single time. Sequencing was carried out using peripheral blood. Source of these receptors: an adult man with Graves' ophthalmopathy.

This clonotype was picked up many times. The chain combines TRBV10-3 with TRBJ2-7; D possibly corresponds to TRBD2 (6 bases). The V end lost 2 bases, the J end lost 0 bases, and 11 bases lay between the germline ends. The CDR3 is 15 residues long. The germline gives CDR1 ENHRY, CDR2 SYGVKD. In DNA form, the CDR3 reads TGTGCCATCAGTGAGGGAGGGAGTGGCTCCTACGAGCAGTACTTC. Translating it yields CAISEGGSGSYEQYF.

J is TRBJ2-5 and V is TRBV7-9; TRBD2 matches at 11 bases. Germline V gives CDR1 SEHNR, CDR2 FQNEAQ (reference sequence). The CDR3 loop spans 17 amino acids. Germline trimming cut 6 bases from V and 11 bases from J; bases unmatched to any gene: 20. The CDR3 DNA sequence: TGTGCCAGCAGTTCTCTAGCGGGGGGCGGAGTGAACAATGAGCAGTACTTC. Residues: CASSSLAGGGVNNEQYF.

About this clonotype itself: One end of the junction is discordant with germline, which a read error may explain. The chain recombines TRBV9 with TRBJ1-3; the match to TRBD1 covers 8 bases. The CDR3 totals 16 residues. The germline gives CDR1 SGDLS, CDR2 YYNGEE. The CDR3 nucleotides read TGCGCCAGCAGCCAGGACAACAGGGGGGCTGGAAACACCATATATTTT. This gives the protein CASSQDNRGAGNTIYF.

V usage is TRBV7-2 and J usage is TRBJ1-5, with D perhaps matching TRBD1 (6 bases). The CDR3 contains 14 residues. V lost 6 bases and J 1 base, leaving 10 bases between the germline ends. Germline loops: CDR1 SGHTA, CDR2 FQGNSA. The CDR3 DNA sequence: TGTGCCAGCAGACAGGGACACAGCAATCAGCCCCAGCATTTT. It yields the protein CASRQGHSNQPQHF.

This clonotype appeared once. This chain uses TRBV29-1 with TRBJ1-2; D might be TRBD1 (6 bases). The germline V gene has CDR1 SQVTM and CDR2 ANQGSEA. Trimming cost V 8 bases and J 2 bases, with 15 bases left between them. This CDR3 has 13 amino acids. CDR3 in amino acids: CSSPETGNYGYTF. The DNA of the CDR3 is TGCAGCTCACCAGAGACAGGCAACTATGGCTACACCTTC.

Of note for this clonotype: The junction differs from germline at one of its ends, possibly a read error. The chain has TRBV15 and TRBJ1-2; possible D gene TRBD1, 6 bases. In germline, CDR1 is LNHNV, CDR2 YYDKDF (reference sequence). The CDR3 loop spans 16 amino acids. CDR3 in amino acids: CATSKGPIGTYYGYTF. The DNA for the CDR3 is TGTGCCACCAGCAAAGGCCCCATCGGGACATACTATGGCTACACTTTC. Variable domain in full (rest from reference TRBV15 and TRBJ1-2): DAMVIQNPRYQVTQFGKPVTLSCSQTLNHNVMYWYQQKSSQAPKLLFHYYDKDFNNEADTPDNFQSRRPNTSFCFLDIRSPGLGDTAMYLCATSKGPIGTYYGYTFGSGTRLTVV.

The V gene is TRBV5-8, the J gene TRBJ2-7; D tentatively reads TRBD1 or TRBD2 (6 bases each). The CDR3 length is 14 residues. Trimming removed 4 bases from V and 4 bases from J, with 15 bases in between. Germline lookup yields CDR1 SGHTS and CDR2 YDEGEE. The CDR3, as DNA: TGTGCCAGCAGCAGCCAGGGGACTTCTTACGAGCAGTACTTC. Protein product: CASSSQGTSYEQYF.

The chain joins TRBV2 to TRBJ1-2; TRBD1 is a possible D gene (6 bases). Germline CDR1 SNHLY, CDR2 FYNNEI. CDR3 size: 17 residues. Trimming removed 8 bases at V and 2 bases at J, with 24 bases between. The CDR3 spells CASLKYLGAGPNYGYTF. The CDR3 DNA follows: TGTGCCAGCCTCAAGTATCTGGGGGCAGGACCAAACTATGGCTACACCTTC.

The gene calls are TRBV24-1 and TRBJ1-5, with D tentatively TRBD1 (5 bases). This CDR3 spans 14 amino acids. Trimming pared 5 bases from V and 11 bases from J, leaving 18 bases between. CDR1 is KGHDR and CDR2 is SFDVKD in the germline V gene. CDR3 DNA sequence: TGTGCCACCAGTGTCACGGGATTGGGGGAGACCCAGCATTTT. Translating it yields CATSVTGLGETQHF.

This CDR3 is CASTPGGVSYEQYF. In DNA form, the CDR3 reads TGTGCCAGCACTCCAGGGGGTGTGTCGTACGAGCAGTACTTC. The genes are TRBV6-2 or TRBV6-3 and TRBJ2-7, with 7 nucleotides matching TRBD1. V trimming: 7 bases; J trimming: 4 bases; junction bases outside the gene matches: 10. The CDR3 covers 14 residues. Germline V CDR1 and CDR2: MNHEY, SVGEGT.

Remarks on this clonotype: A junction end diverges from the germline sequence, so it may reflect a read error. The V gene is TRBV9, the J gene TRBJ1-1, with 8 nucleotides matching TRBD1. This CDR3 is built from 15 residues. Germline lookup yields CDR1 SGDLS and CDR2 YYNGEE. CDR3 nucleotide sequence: TGTGCCAGCAGCCCGTCGGACAGGGTTTACACTGAAGCTTCCTTT. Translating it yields CASSPSDRVYTEASF.

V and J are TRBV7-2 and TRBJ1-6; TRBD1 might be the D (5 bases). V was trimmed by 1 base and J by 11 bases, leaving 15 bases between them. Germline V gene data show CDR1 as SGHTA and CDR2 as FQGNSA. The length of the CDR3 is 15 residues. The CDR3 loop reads CASSLDRWGNPPLHF. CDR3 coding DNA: TGTGCCAGCAGCTTAGACCGGTGGGGGAATCCACCCCTCCACTTT.

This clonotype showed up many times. The CDR3 bases are TGTGCCAGCAGCCAAAGCGGACAGGGGCACTACGAGCAGTACTTC. Amino acids: CASSQSGQGHYEQYF. The chain links TRBV14 to TRBJ2-7, with TRBD1 identical over 9 bases. The CDR3 spans 15 residues. Germline V gene lookup returns CDR1 SGHDN and CDR2 FVKESK. V shed 2 bases, J shed 3 bases, and the junction held 5 bases outside the gene matches. The full variable domain, its missing parts supplied by reference TRBV14 and TRBJ2-7, is EAGVTQFPSHSVIEKGQTVTLRCDPISGHDNLYWYRRVMGKEIKFLLHFVKESKQDESGMPNNRFLAERTGGTYSTLKVQPAELEDSGVYFCASSQSGQGHYEQYFGPGTRLTVT.

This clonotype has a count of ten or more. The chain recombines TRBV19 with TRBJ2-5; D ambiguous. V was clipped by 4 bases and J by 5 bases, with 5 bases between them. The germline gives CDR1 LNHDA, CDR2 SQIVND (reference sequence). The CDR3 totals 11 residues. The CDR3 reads CASSNRETQYF. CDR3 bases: TGTGCCAGTAGTAACCGGGAGACCCAGTACTTC.

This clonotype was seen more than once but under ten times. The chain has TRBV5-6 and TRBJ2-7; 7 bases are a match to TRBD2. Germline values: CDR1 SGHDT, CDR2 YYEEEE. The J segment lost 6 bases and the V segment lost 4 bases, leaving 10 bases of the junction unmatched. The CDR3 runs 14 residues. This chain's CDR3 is CASSRGEGLVEQYF. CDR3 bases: TGTGCCAGCAGCCGCGGGGAGGGTCTTGTCGAGCAGTACTTC.

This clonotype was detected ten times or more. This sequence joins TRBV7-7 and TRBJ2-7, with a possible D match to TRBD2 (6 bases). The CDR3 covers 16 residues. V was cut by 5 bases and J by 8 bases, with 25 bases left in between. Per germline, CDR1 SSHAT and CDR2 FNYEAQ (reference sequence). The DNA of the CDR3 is TGTGCCAGCAGCCCAAACAGGCTGGACTACGCTACGCAGCAGTACTTC. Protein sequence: CASSPNRLDYATQQYF. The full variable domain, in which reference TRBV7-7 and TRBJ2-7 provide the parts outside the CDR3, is GAGVSQSPRYKVTKRGQDVTLRCDPISSHATLYWYQQALGQGPEFLTYFNYEAQPDKSGLPSDRFSAERPEGSISTLTIQRTEQRDSAMYRCASSPNRLDYATQQYFGPGTRLTVT.

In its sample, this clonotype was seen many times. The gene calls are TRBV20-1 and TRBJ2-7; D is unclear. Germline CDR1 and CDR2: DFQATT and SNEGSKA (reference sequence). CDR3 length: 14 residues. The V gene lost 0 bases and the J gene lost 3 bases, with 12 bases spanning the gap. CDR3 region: CSARDTLLSYEQYF. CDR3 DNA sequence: TGCAGTGCTAGAGATACACTCCTTAGCTACGAGCAGTACTTC.

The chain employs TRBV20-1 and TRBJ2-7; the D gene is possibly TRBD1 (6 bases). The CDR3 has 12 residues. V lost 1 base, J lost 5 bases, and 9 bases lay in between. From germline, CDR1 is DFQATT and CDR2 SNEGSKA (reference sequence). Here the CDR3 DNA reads TGCAGTGCTAGAGGTTCAGGGGACGAGCAGTACTTC. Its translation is CSARGSGDEQYF.